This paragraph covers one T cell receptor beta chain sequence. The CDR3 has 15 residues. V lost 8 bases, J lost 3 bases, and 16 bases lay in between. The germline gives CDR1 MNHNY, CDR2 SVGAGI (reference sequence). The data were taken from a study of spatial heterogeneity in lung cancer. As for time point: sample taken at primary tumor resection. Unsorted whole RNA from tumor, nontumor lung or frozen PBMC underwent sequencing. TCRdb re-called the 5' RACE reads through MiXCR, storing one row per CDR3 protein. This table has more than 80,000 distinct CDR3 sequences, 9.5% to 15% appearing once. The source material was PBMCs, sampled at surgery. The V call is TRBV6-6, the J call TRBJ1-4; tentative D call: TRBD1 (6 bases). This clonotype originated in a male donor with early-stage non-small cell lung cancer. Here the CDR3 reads CASGGQNGANEKLFF. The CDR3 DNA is TGTGCCAGCGGGGGGCAAAACGGGGCTAATGAAAAACTGTTTTTT.